This is a list of T cell receptor beta chains from one sample in a study of blood T cell repertoires in COVID-19. Libraries were prepared by immunoSEQ multiplex PCR; TCRdb keeps only in-frame clonotypes and omits some of them. Of about 280,000 clones listed, approximately 81% are singletons. The source material was PBMCs or T cells enriched from blood (not recorded which). All receptors come from a woman aged 50 to 60 who had recovered from COVID-19. The CDR3 runs from the conserved cysteine through the conserved F or W. The D gene is left open where the match is weak. Some rows mark clone size as missing; the rest say once, few, many or name a class of expanded clone.

V: TRBV11-2; D: -; J: TRBJ1-4; size: -; CDR3: CASSAAGTSGTKLFF; DNA: TGTGCCAGCAGCGCCGCCGGGACAAGTGGTACAAAACTGTTTTTT
V: TRBV7-2; D: -; J: TRBJ1-5; size: few; CDR3: CASTLEGGLYSNQPQHF; DNA: TGTGCCAGCACCCTGGAGGGCGGACTATATAGCAATCAGCCCCAGCATTTT
V: TRBV10-3; D: -; J: TRBJ1-1; size: -; CDR3: CAISAGSNTEAFF; DNA: TGTGCCATCAGTGCTGGGAGCAACACTGAAGCTTTCTTT
V: TRBV28; D: -; J: TRBJ2-7; size: -; CDR3: CASSLLRPNSYEQYF; DNA: TGTGCCAGCAGTTTACTGCGGCCGAACTCCTACGAGCAGTACTTC
V: TRBV7-2; D: -; J: TRBJ2-2; size: -; CDR3: CASSPRIGGSANTGELFF; DNA: TGTGCCAGCAGCCCGAGGATTGGAGGATCTGCGAACACCGGGGAGCTGTTTTTT
V: TRBV3-1/TRBV3-2; D: -; J: TRBJ1-1; size: -; CDR3: CASSQGITGSTEAFF; DNA: TGTGCCAGCAGCCAAGGCATTACAGGGAGCACTGAAGCTTTCTTT
V: TRBV29-1; D: -; J: TRBJ2-2; size: -; CDR3: CSVGREPGELFF; DNA: TGCAGCGTTGGCCGGGAGCCCGGGGAGCTGTTTTTT
V: TRBV11-2; D: TRBD2; J: TRBJ2-3; size: -; CDR3: CASSLARLAGLTDTQYF; DNA: TGTGCCAGCAGCTTAGCCCGACTAGCGGGGCTTACAGATACGCAGTATTTT
V: TRBV28; D: -; J: TRBJ1-2; size: -; CDR3: CAASGGNYGYTF; DNA: TGTGCCGCGTCGGGAGGAAACTATGGCTACACCTTC
V: TRBV6-4; D: -; J: TRBJ1-5; size: once; CDR3: CASSVYGNQPQHF; DNA: TGTGCCAGCAGTGTCTATGGTAATCAGCCCCAGCATTTT
V: TRBV19; D: -; J: TRBJ1-2; size: many; CDR3: CASSIVRDGGYGYTF; DNA: TGTGCCAGTAGTATAGTGCGGGACGGAGGCTATGGCTACACCTTC
V: TRBV19; D: TRBD2; J: TRBJ2-1; size: -; CDR3: CASSISGGVNEQFF; DNA: TGTGCCAGTAGTATAAGCGGGGGGGTCAATGAGCAGTTCTTC
V: TRBV10-1; D: -; J: TRBJ2-3; size: -; CDR3: CASSDERRGDTQYF; DNA: TGCGCCAGCAGTGATGAGCGGAGGGGAGATACGCAGTATTTT
V: TRBV2; D: TRBD2; J: TRBJ2-7; size: -; CDR3: CASRESREGGF; DNA: TGTGCCAGCAGGGAGAGCAGGGAGGGTGGCTTC
V: TRBV7-2; D: TRBD1; J: TRBJ1-2; size: once; CDR3: CASSLTQTGGGGYTF; DNA: TGTGCCAGCAGCCTAACTCAAACAGGGGGCGGTGGCTACACCTTC
V: TRBV6-2/TRBV6-3; D: -; J: TRBJ2-7; size: -; CDR3: CASSQSGQEQYF; DNA: TGTGCCAGCAGCCAATCAGGGCAAGAGCAGTACTTC
V: TRBV25-1; D: -; J: TRBJ2-7; size: -; CDR3: CASTPPGVGLYEQYF; DNA: TGTGCCAGCACTCCCCCCGGGGTGGGCCTATACGAGCAGTACTTC
V: TRBV28; D: -; J: TRBJ1-6; size: -; CDR3: CASSLSAGNNSPLHF; DNA: TGTGCCAGCAGTTTATCGGCAGGGAATAATTCACCCCTCCACTTT
V: TRBV5-6; D: -; J: TRBJ1-5; size: -; CDR3: CASSLNRLGSGNQPQHF; DNA: TGTGCCAGCAGCTTGAACAGGCTGGGTTCGGGCAATCAGCCCCAGCATTTT
V: TRBV4-1; D: -; J: TRBJ1-3; size: -; CDR3: CASSRGRVGINSGNTIYF; DNA: TGCGCCAGCAGTAGGGGCAGAGTAGGGATCAACTCTGGAAACACCATATATTTT
V: TRBV2; D: -; J: TRBJ1-3; size: -; CDR3: CASSAINRSGNTIYF; DNA: TGTGCCAGCAGTGCTATTAACAGGTCTGGAAACACCATATATTTT
V: TRBV30; D: TRBD1; J: TRBJ2-5; size: -; CDR3: CAWSSANRGIQETQYF; DNA: TGTGCCTGGAGTTCCGCAAACAGGGGGATTCAAGAGACCCAGTACTTC
V: TRBV5-8; D: -; J: TRBJ2-3; size: once; CDR3: CASSFTNTDTQYF; DNA: TGTGCCAGCAGCTTCACAAACACAGATACGCAGTATTTT
V: TRBV9; D: -; J: TRBJ2-2; size: few; CDR3: CASSAPAGMDTGELFF; DNA: TGTGCCAGCAGCGCACCGGCGGGGATGGACACCGGGGAGCTGTTTTTT
V: TRBV10-2; D: -; J: TRBJ1-6; size: few; CDR3: CASPEEESPLHF; DNA: TGCGCCAGCCCCGAGGAGGAATCACCCCTCCACTTT
V: TRBV15; D: TRBD1; J: TRBJ2-5; size: -; CDR3: CATSRGQYQETQYF; DNA: TGTGCCACCAGCAGGGGACAGTACCAAGAGACCCAGTACTTC
V: TRBV6-4; D: -; J: TRBJ2-1; size: once; CDR3: CASSEGGVPYNEQFF; DNA: TGTGCCAGCAGTGAAGGGGGAGTACCCTACAATGAGCAGTTCTTC
V: TRBV5-4; D: TRBD2; J: TRBJ2-7; size: few; CDR3: CASSPGTSGTPYEQYF; DNA: TGTGCCAGCAGCCCTGGGACTAGCGGGACCCCCTACGAGCAGTACTTC
V: TRBV29-1; D: -; J: TRBJ2-7; size: -; CDR3: CSVVWQGSYEQYF; DNA: TGCAGCGTTGTCTGGCAGGGAAGTTACGAGCAGTACTTC
V: TRBV10-3; D: TRBD2; J: TRBJ2-7; size: -; CDR3: CAISLTSGAYEQYF; DNA: TGTGCCATCAGCCTGACTAGCGGGGCCTACGAGCAGTACTTC
V: TRBV28; D: -; J: TRBJ2-7; size: -; CDR3: CASIPIPAGEQYF; DNA: TGTGCCAGCATCCCCATTCCGGCCGGGGAGCAGTACTTC
V: TRBV28; D: TRBD2; J: TRBJ2-7; size: -; CDR3: CASILARASGGVEQYF; DNA: TGTGCCAGCATCCTCGCCAGGGCTAGCGGGGGTGTTGAGCAGTACTTC
V: TRBV28; D: -; J: TRBJ1-5; size: few; CDR3: CASSSPGTQNQPQHF; DNA: TGTGCCAGCAGTTCCCCCGGGACTCAAAATCAGCCCCAGCATTTT
V: TRBV25-1; D: TRBD1; J: TRBJ1-2; size: -; CDR3: CASSDPGTGDMSGYTF; DNA: TGTGCCAGCAGTGATCCCGGGACAGGGGATATGAGTGGCTACACCTTC
V: TRBV7-2; D: TRBD2; J: TRBJ2-1; size: -; CDR3: CASRSPTSGSYNEQFF; DNA: TGTGCCAGCAGATCACCGACTAGCGGCTCCTACAATGAGCAGTTCTTC
V: TRBV11-2; D: TRBD2; J: TRBJ2-1; size: many; CDR3: CASSLVAGVGNEQFF; DNA: TGTGCCAGCAGCTTAGTAGCGGGAGTTGGCAATGAGCAGTTCTTC
V: TRBV2; D: -; J: TRBJ1-2; size: -; CDR3: CASSEPDYGYTF; DNA: TGTGCCAGCAGTGAACCCGACTATGGCTACACCTTC
V: TRBV7-8; D: TRBD1; J: TRBJ1-2; size: -; CDR3: CASSLADRVGAGYTF; DNA: TGTGCCAGCAGCTTAGCGGACAGGGTGGGCGCGGGCTACACCTTC
V: TRBV29-1; D: -; J: TRBJ1-3; size: -; CDR3: CSVKQGRSLNSGNTIYF; DNA: TGCAGCGTGAAACAGGGAAGGTCCCTCAACTCTGGAAACACCATATATTTT
V: TRBV18; D: TRBD1; J: TRBJ2-7; size: -; CDR3: CASSPVLGTGNSYEQYF; DNA: TGTGCCAGCTCACCGGTGCTAGGGACAGGGAACTCCTACGAGCAGTACTTC
V: TRBV15; D: -; J: TRBJ1-1; size: -; CDR3: CATSRGRANTEAFF; DNA: TGTGCCACCAGCAGAGGCAGGGCCAACACTGAAGCTTTCTTT
V: TRBV5-6; D: -; J: TRBJ2-7; size: once; CDR3: CASSQGAGTYEQYF; DNA: TGTGCCAGCAGCCAAGGGGCGGGGACCTACGAGCAGTACTTC
V: TRBV5-1; D: -; J: TRBJ1-3; size: -; CDR3: CASSLDGSSGNTIYF; DNA: TGCGCCAGCAGCTTGGACGGGAGCTCTGGAAACACCATATATTTT
V: TRBV2; D: TRBD1; J: TRBJ2-7; size: -; CDR3: CASRGQVSSYEQYF; DNA: TGTGCCAGCCGGGGACAGGTGAGCTCCTACGAGCAGTACTTC
V: TRBV9; D: TRBD2; J: TRBJ2-7; size: few; CDR3: CASSSVSGRGEQYF; DNA: TGTGCCAGCAGTAGCGTTAGCGGGAGAGGCGAGCAGTACTTC
V: TRBV18; D: TRBD1; J: TRBJ1-1; size: -; CDR3: CASSLGQGLITEAFF; DNA: TGTGCCAGCTCACTAGGACAGGGGTTAATCACTGAAGCTTTCTTT
V: TRBV6-1; D: TRBD2; J: TRBJ2-3; size: -; CDR3: CASSERGLAGGYTDTQYF; DNA: TGTGCCAGCAGTGAAAGGGGACTAGCGGGGGGTTACACAGATACGCAGTATTTT
V: TRBV19; D: -; J: TRBJ1-2; size: -; CDR3: CASSIMQYGYTF; DNA: TGTGCCAGTAGTATCATGCAGTATGGCTACACCTTC
V: TRBV6-4; D: -; J: TRBJ2-3; size: -; CDR3: CASKAGYGTDTQYF; DNA: TGTGCCAGCAAGGCGGGGTATGGCACAGATACGCAGTATTTT
V: TRBV7-8; D: TRBD1; J: TRBJ1-6; size: -; CDR3: CASSSDRGADSPLHF; DNA: TGTGCCAGCAGCTCAGACAGGGGCGCAGATTCACCCCTCCACTTT
V: TRBV3-1/TRBV3-2; D: TRBD1; J: TRBJ2-3; size: -; CDR3: CASSPIKGQGSDTQYF; DNA: TGTGCCAGCAGCCCCATTAAGGGACAGGGATCAGATACGCAGTATTTT
V: TRBV7-3; D: TRBD2; J: TRBJ2-1; size: -; CDR3: CASSRPGTSGGANEQFF; DNA: TGTGCCAGCAGCCGACCCGGGACTAGCGGGGGGGCCAATGAGCAGTTCTTC
V: TRBV6-2/TRBV6-3; D: -; J: TRBJ1-5; size: -; CDR3: CASSQRYSNQPQHF; DNA: TGTGCCAGCAGTCAGAGGTATAGCAATCAGCCCCAGCATTTT